This TCR beta chain derives from a study of shared clonotypes between healthy human individuals. Whole-study context: Each donor's CD4 naive and CD4 memory cells filled three plates apiece, CD8 naive two, and CD8 memory one. Study-level findings and limits: Researchers found naive subsets generally carried larger estimated richness than memory subsets.

CD45RO negativity and positive selection for CCR7 defined naive CD8 cells, a population that excluded terminally differentiated effector memory CD45RA+ cells. Caucasian adults living in Nashville, Tennessee, provided all samples. It was across several immunoSEQ plates that each subset's genomic DNA was evenly split. Sequenced by immunoSEQ multiplex PCR; TCRdb stores in-frame clones only, minus some. The repertoire holds about 1,900,000 clones, with about 94% as singletons. With respect to this clone: Its antigen is undetermined. Within the sample, other DNA sequences also encode this same CDR3.

The TCR comes from a man between 18 and 35 years old in good health. Sequenced sample: naive CD8+ T cells sorted from blood.

Here the CDR3 reads CASSLGPLNTEAFF. The CDR3 bases are TGCGCCAGCAGCTTGGGGCCGCTGAACACTGAAGCTTTCTTT. The chain joins TRBV5-1 to TRBJ1-1; D unresolved. The CDR3 is 14 residues long. Germline V CDR1 and CDR2: SGHRS, YFSETQ. V gave up 0 bases and J gave up 0 bases, with 6 bases separating them.